This T cell receptor (beta chain) was recovered during a study of blood T cell repertoires in COVID-19 (dated by TCRdb to the early 2020s). For the study in its entirety: The collaborator samples originated in the United States, Italy and Spain and spanned the acute and convalescent phases of COVID-19. The prospective study material was composed of cDNA or gDNA derived from T cells, B-cell-depleted T cells, or PBMCs. Deeply sampled blood TCRbeta repertoires from subjects exposed to, actively infected with, or recovered from COVID-19 were included in the dataset. The repertoires were made available in a free public database intended to serve as a resource for research on the immune response to SARS-CoV-2. Samples came from the ongoing ImmuneRACE study (first 160 participants) plus 1,254 subjects from 6 global collaborators. Sample metadata almost always included a de-identified subject ID, COVID-19 status, age in years and sex. Where HLA class I and class II types were available, the types were taken from metadata supplied by the sample provider, not from assay-based typing. What the authors observed across the whole study: The quantity of clinical and demographic metadata differed by source and by participant and was supplied without curation.

The immunoSEQ Assay, a bias-controlled multiplex PCR, was used to amplify TCRbeta CDR3 regions from genomic DNA. The source study handled its data this way. The number of nucleated cells in each sample was estimated by amplification of reference gene primers within the assay. Sequence reads were collapsed and filtered to measure the absolute abundance of every unique TCRbeta CDR3 rearrangement. For each sample, productive Simpson clonality was calculated by taking the square root of Simpson's diversity index across productive rearrangements. The clones in this table, taken by TCRdb from immuneACCESS, are in-frame only. Not every clone is retained; where verified, under half of the shortfall comes from an unresolved V gene, and the cause of the rest is unknown. Clone size and V and J calls were adopted from that table, with D and trimming inferred from the DNA. Present in this sample are around 160,000 clones, approximately 88% of which were seen just once. Of the sample, approximately 3% is held by the ten largest clones.

From the cysteine up to the phenylalanine, the CDR3 has a length of 12 residues. Only the CDR3 DNA stays, 36 bases, in frame from base 1. The junction shows trimming of 4 bases on V and 7 bases on J, plus 9 bases between the germline ends. From a lookup of the germline V gene, CDR1 and CDR2 are KGHDR and SFDVKD. Collaborating institutions collected whole blood in K2EDTA tubes following their own protocols. For TCRbeta analysis, collaborators shipped samples as frozen whole blood, isolated PBMCs, or DNA extracted from either of those sample types. A word on this clone: Its antigen is still unknown. No much larger clonotype is one base removed from it; base qualities were not supplied.

The receptor's source is a man in his 60s with acute or convalescent COVID-19. The V gene is TRBV24-1 and the J gene is TRBJ1-1; confidence is insufficient to name the D gene. The sample taken for sequencing was peripheral blood. The nucleotide sequence is TGTGCCACCAGTGACCACGGGTATGAAGCTTTCTTT. Its product reads: CATSDHGYEAFF.